This TCR beta chain is from a study of shared clonotypes between healthy human individuals. Study at large: In total, the donors were a couple of women and three men aged 18 to 49.

This clone was seen only once. Its target is not known. Naive CD8 cells were CD45RO-negative, positively selected for CCR7, excluding terminally differentiated effector memory CD45RA+ cells. Broader study findings: Generally, naive subsets (rather than memory subsets) showed larger estimated richness.

V shed 4 bases and J shed 4 bases, with 14 bases lying between them. This CDR3 region has 15 residues. Germline V CDR1 and CDR2: SGHDT, YYEEEE. For each subset, genomic DNA was distributed in equal portions over several immunoSEQ plates. Data came from immunoSEQ multiplex PCR; TCRdb stores just in-frame clones and leaves some out. Of around 2.1 million clones listed, 93% are singletons. Sequencing was performed on naive CD8+ T cells from PBMCs. This sequence joins TRBV5-6 and TRBJ2-2, with D perhaps TRBD2 (7 bases). This TCR derives from a man younger than 30 in good health. Some clones in this sample may be carry-over from other donors' samples. The CDR3 is CASSPGEGVTGELFF. CDR3 nucleotide sequence: TGTGCCAGCAGCCCAGGGGAGGGTGTCACCGGGGAGCTGTTTTTT.